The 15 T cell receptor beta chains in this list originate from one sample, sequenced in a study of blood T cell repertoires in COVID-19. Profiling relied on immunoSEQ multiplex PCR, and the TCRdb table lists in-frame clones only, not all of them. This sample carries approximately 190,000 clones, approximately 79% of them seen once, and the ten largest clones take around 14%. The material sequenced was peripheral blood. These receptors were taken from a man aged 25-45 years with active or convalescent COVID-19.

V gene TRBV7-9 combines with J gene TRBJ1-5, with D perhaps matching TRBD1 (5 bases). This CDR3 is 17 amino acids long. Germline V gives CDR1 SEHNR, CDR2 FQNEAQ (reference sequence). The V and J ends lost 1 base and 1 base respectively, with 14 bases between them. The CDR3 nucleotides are TGTGCCAGCAGCTTAGTTAGGGTAGGGGCGAGCAATCAGCCCCAGCATTTT. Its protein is CASSLVRVGASNQPQHF.

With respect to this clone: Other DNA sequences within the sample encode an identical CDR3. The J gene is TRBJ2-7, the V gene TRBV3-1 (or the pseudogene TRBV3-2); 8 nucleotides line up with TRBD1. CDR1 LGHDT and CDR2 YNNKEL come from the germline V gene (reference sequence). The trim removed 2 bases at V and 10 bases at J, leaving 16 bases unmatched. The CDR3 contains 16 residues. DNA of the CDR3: TGTGCCAGCAGCCAACGACTGGGACAGGTCCAGGGGGAACAGTACTTC. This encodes CASSQRLGQVQGEQYF.

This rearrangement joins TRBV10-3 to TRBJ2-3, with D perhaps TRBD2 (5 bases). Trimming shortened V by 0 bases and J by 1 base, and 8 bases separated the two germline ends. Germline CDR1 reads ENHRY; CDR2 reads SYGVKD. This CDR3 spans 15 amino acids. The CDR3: CAISESTIGTDTQYF. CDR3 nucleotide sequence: TGTGCCATCAGTGAGTCGACTATCGGCACAGATACGCAGTATTTT.

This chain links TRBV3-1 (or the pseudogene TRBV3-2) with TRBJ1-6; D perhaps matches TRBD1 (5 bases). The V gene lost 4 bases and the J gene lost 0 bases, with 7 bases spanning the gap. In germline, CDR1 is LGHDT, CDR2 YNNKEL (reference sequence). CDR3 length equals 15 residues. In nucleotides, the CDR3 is TGTGCCAGCAGCCGACAGAGCTCCTATAATTCACCCCTCCACTTT. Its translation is CASSRQSSYNSPLHF.

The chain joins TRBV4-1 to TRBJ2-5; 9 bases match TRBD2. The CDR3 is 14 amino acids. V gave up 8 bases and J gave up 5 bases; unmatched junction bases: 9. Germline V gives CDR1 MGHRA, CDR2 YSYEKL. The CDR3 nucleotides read TGCGCCAGCGCAGCGGGGGGCTCCGGGGAGACCCAGTACTTC. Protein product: CASAAGGSGETQYF.

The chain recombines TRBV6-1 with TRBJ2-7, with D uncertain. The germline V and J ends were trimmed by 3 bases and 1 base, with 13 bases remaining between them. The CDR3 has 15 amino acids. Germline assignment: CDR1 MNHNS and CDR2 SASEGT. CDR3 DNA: TGTGCCAGCAGTGATAAGGTACTATGGTCCTACGAGCAGTACTTC. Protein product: CASSDKVLWSYEQYF.

The CDR3 is CASRTLGEASTEAFF. The CDR3 DNA reads TGTGCCAGCAGGACCCTGGGGGAGGCGAGCACTGAAGCTTTCTTT. The chain has TRBV7-3 and TRBJ1-1, with a possible D match to TRBD1 (5 bases). The CDR3 is 15 residues long. CDR1 and CDR2 (germline): SGHTA, FQGTGA. Trimming removed 6 bases from V and 4 bases from J, with 18 bases in between.

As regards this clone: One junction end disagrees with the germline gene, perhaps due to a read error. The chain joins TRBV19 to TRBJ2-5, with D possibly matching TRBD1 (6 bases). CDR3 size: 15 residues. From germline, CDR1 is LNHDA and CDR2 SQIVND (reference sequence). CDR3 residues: CASSTGVQGGETQYF. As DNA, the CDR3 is TGTGCCAGCAGTACGGGTGTACAGGGCGGGGAGACCCAGTACTTC.

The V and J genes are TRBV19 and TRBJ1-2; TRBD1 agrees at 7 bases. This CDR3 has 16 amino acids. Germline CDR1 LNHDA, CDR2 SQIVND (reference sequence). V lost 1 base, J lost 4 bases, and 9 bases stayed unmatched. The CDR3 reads CASSIGAEGASYGYTF. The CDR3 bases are TGTGCCAGTAGTATAGGGGCGGAGGGGGCGAGCTATGGCTACACCTTC. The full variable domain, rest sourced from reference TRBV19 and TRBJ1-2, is DGGITQSPKYLFRKEGQNVTLSCEQNLNHDAMYWYRQDPGQGLRLIYYSQIVNDFQKGDIAEGYSVSREKKESFPLTVTSAQKNPTAFYLCASSIGAEGASYGYTFGSGTRLTVV.

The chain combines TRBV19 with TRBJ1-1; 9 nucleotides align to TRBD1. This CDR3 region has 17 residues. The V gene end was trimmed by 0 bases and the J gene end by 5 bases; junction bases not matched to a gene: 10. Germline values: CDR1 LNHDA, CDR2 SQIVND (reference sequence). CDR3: CASSIDPGQGLWTEAFF. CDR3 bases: TGTGCCAGTAGTATAGACCCGGGACAGGGTCTCTGGACTGAAGCTTTCTTT.

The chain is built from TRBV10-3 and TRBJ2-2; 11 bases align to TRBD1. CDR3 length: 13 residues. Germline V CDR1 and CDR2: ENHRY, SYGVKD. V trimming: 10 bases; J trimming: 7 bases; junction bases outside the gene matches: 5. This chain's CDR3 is CASGTGGDGELFF. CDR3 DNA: TGTGCCAGCGGGACAGGGGGAGACGGGGAGCTGTTTTTT.

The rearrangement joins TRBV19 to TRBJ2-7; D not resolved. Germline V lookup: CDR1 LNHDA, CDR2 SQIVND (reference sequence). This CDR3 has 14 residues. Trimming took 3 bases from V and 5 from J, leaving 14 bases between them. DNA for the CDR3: TGTGCCAGTAGTATGGTATCCAGTTCAGACGAGCAGTACTTC. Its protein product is CASSMVSSSDEQYF.

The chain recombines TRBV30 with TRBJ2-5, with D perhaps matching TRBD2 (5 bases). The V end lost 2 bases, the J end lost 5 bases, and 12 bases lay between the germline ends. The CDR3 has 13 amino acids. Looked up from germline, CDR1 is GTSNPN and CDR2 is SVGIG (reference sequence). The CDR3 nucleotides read TGTGCCTGGAGTAGAGGGCCCGTGGAGACCCAGTACTTC. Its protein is CAWSRGPVETQYF.

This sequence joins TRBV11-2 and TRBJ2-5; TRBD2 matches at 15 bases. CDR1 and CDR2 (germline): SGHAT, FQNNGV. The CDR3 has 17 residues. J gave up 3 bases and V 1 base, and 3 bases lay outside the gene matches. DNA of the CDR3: TGTGCCAGCAGCTTAGGGACTAGCGGGAGGGCCAAAGAGACCCAGTACTTC. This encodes CASSLGTSGRAKETQYF. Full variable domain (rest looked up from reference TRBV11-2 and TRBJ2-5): EAGVAQSPRYKIIEKRQSVAFWCNPISGHATLYWYQQILGQGPKLLIQFQNNGVVDDSQLPKDRFSAERLKGVDSTLKIQPAKLEDSAVYLCASSLGTSGRAKETQYFGPGTRLLVL.

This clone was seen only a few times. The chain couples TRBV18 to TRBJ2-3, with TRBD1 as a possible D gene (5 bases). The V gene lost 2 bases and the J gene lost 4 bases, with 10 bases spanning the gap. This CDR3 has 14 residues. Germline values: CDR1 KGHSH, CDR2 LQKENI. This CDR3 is CASSPSWGADTQYF. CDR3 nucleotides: TGTGCCAGCTCACCAAGTTGGGGCGCAGATACGCAGTATTTT.